This record covers a single T cell receptor (beta chain). The antigen remains undetermined. This specimen comes from a study of shared clonotypes between healthy human individuals. The CDR3 runs 16 residues. The V gene's germline CDR1 is GTSNPN and CDR2 SVGIG (reference sequence). V lost 0 bases to trimming and J lost 7 bases, with 22 bases between them. Study-level findings and limits: Sampling included only blood; tissue repertoires likely differ.

TCRdb's table, derived via immunoSEQ multiplex PCR, lists solely in-frame clones and lacks some. The sample yields around 500,000 clones, about 80% seen once. The sample taken for sequencing was PBMCs. The sequence was collected from a woman aged 40-49 years in good health. Some clones in this sample may be carry-over from other donors' samples. The rearrangement links TRBV30 to TRBJ2-7; weak D call: TRBD2 (6 bases). The CDR3 DNA reads as TGTGCCTGGAGTGTATGGGTGGGAGGATCTCTGGGGGAGCAGTACTTC. Its protein product is CAWSVWVGGSLGEQYF.